The 21 T cell receptor beta chains below come from one sample, sequenced in a study of T cell responses to AZD1222 COVID-19 vaccine. Sequenced by immunoSEQ multiplex PCR; TCRdb stores in-frame clones only, minus some. This sample carries around 87,000 clones, around 90% of them seen once, and the ten largest clones take about 20%. This material consisted of peripheral blood, taken on day 0 of AZD1222 vaccination. Receptor source: an adult in good health.

This rearrangement joins TRBV3-1 (or the pseudogene TRBV3-2) to TRBJ2-7; no clear D gene. Germline V gives CDR1 LGHDT, CDR2 YNNKEL (reference sequence). V lost 4 bases and J lost 0, with 10 bases in between. The CDR3 extends over 14 amino acids. CDR3: CASSRSTNSYEQYF. The CDR3 DNA is TGTGCCAGCAGCCGATCGACAAACTCCTACGAGCAGTACTTC.

The rearrangement joins TRBV6-2 or TRBV6-3 to TRBJ2-7; TRBD1 matches 8 bases. The CDR3 runs 15 residues. With V trimmed by 6 bases and J by 0 bases, 7 bases remained unmatched. The germline CDR1 and CDR2 sequences are MNHEY and SVGEGT. The CDR3 nucleotides are TGTGCCAGCAGCCCCTTAGGACAGGGCTCCTACGAGCAGTACTTC. It specifies CASSPLGQGSYEQYF.

This clone was seen a single time. The chain couples TRBV12-3 or TRBV12-4 to TRBJ1-5; TRBD1 agrees at 7 bases. Germline trimming cut 5 bases from V and 16 bases from J; bases unmatched to any gene: 8. This CDR3 contains 11 residues. CDR3 bases: TGTGCCAGCAGTCTACGGGACAGTCTACATTTT. Translation: CASSLRDSLHF.

V usage is TRBV7-2 and J usage is TRBJ1-2; D is ambiguous. CDR1 and CDR2 from the germline V gene are SGHTA and FQGNSA. The V gene lost 6 bases and the J gene lost 8 bases, with 16 bases spanning the gap. CDR3 length: 13 residues. The CDR3 region is CASRPGIGEGYTF. As DNA, the CDR3 is TGTGCCAGCAGGCCCGGGATAGGAGAAGGCTACACCTTC.

The rearrangement links TRBV7-3 to TRBJ2-4, with 10 bases fitting TRBD2. This CDR3 has 13 amino acids. After removal of 7 bases from V and 15 bases from J, the junction contained 12 bases not matched to a gene. CDR1 is SGHTA, CDR2 FQGTGA, per germline. In nucleotides, the CDR3 is TGTGCCAGCACCTTTAGCGGGGGGAGTAGTCTGTACTTC. Residues: CASTFSGGSSLYF.

This sequence joins TRBV7-9 and TRBJ1-1, with D perhaps TRBD1 (5 bases). The length of the CDR3 is 14 residues. The V gene lost 5 bases and the J gene lost 1 base, with 11 bases spanning the gap. Germline V CDR1 and CDR2: SEHNR, FQNEAQ (reference sequence). CDR3 residues: CASSPSGSNTEAFF. The CDR3 DNA reads TGTGCCAGCAGCCCATCAGGGTCGAACACTGAAGCTTTCTTT.

The rearrangement uses TRBV5-8 and TRBJ2-1; the D is unclear. The ends were cut back, 0 bases at V and 6 bases at J, with 10 bases in the middle. The germline V gene encodes CDR1 SGHTS and CDR2 YDEGEE. This CDR3 spans 14 amino acids. Written as DNA, the CDR3 is TGTGCCAGCAGCTTGGCGGCAGGCCTCAATGAGCAGTTCTTC. It translates to CASSLAAGLNEQFF.

The genes are TRBV15 and TRBJ2-2, with D hard to call. Germline assignment: CDR1 LNHNV and CDR2 YYDKDF (reference sequence). The CDR3 has 11 amino acids. V lost 6 bases and J lost 3, with 2 bases in between. CDR3 coding DNA: TGTGCCACCAGTCACACCGGGGAGCTGTTTTTT. Its protein is CATSHTGELFF.

This rearrangement joins TRBV29-1 to TRBJ1-6; TRBD1 aligns across 10 bases. Germline CDR1 is SQVTM and CDR2 is ANQGSEA. The CDR3 runs to 13 residues. The junction had 3 bases not matched to a gene; V was cut back by 4 bases and J by 9 bases. The CDR3 reads CSVGDRGRSPLHF. For the CDR3, the DNA is TGCAGCGTTGGGGACAGGGGACGTTCACCCCTCCACTTT.

This rearrangement joins TRBV5-1 to TRBJ1-6; possible D gene TRBD1, 6 bases. Germline V lookup: CDR1 SGHRS, CDR2 YFSETQ. The CDR3 has 14 residues. V lost 1 base, J lost 7 bases, and 9 bases lay in between. This CDR3 is CASSLTGSNSPLHF. The CDR3 nucleotides are TGCGCCAGCAGCTTGACAGGGTCAAATTCACCCCTCCACTTT.

CDR3 region: CASSLGGGENNEQFF. CDR3 sequence (DNA): TGTGCCAGCAGCTTAGGCGGGGGGGAAAACAATGAGCAGTTCTTC. J is TRBJ2-1 and V is TRBV11-2; TRBD2 aligns across 9 bases. This CDR3 has 15 amino acids. CDR1 is SGHAT and CDR2 is FQNNGV in the germline V gene. J was trimmed by 5 bases and V by 1 base; bases with no gene match: 3.

The rearrangement links TRBV15 to TRBJ1-4, with D uncertain. This CDR3 is built from 13 residues. The germline V gene has CDR1 LNHNV and CDR2 YYDKDF (reference sequence). The ends were cut back, 0 bases at V and 4 bases at J, with 3 bases in the middle. The CDR3: CATSRDYNEKLFF. The CDR3 coding sequence is TGTGCCACCAGCAGAGACTATAATGAAAAACTGTTTTTT.

Of note for this clone: One end of the junction fails to match germline, which may point to a read error. The chain carries TRBV7-3 and TRBJ1-2, with 7 bases that match TRBD1. The CDR3 is made up of 12 amino acids. Per the germline V gene, CDR1 is SGHTA and CDR2 is FQGTGA. The CDR3 DNA is TGTGCCAGCAGCTTAAATCAGGGGGTCGTAGTCTTC. This sequence encodes CASSLNQGVVVF.

The CDR3 loop reads CASTLLGTEAFF. The CDR3 DNA sequence: TGTGCCAGCACCTTGCTTGGCACTGAAGCTTTCTTT. The chain employs TRBV7-9 and TRBJ1-1; the D is unclear. This CDR3 has 12 amino acids. Per germline, CDR1 SEHNR and CDR2 FQNEAQ (reference sequence). Trimming took off 7 bases at V and 4 bases at J, with 10 bases between the two ends. Together with reference TRBV7-9 and TRBJ1-1, the CDR3 gives the full variable domain: DTGVSQNPRHKITKRGQNVTFRCDPISEHNRLYWYRQTLGQGPEFLTYFQNEAQLEKSRLLSDRFSAERPKGSFSTLEIQRTEQGDSAMYLCASTLLGTEAFFGQGTRLTVV.

This clone was picked up a small number of times. This chain uses TRBV28 with TRBJ2-4, with TRBD1 matching 7 bases. The CDR3 is 12 residues long. In germline, CDR1 is MDHEN, CDR2 SYDVKM. Germline trimming cut 6 bases from V and 9 bases from J; bases unmatched to any gene: 5. DNA for the CDR3: TGTGCCAGCAGGAATACAGGGGTCATTCAGTACTTC. Amino acid sequence: CASRNTGVIQYF. The variable domain in full, with the rest retrieved from reference TRBV28 and TRBJ2-4, is DVKVTQSSRYLVKRTGEKVFLECVQDMDHENMFWYRQDPGLGLRLIYFSYDVKMKEKGDIPEGYSVSREKKERFSLILESASTNQTSMYLCASRNTGVIQYFGAGTRLSVL.

This sequence joins TRBV15 and TRBJ2-7; perhaps D is TRBD1 or TRBD2 (5 bases each). Germline V gene sequence: CDR1 LNHNV, CDR2 YYDKDF (reference sequence). The V gene lost 2 bases and the J gene lost 4 bases, with 15 bases spanning the gap. The CDR3 is made up of 15 amino acids. Written as DNA, the CDR3 is TGTGCCACCAGCAGATCCCCGGGACGTCAGTACGAGCAGTACTTC. Its translation is CATSRSPGRQYEQYF.

V and J are TRBV12-3 or TRBV12-4 and TRBJ1-3; no definite D call. CDR3 length: 12 amino acids. The ends were cut back, 7 bases at V and 9 bases at J, with 13 bases in the middle. CDR3 nucleotides: TGTGCCAGCAAGTTTGCCGGAGGCACCATATATTTT. It codes for CASKFAGGTIYF.

The rearrangement links TRBV19 to TRBJ1-2, with 10 bases identical to TRBD1. This CDR3 is 15 amino acids long. Looked up from germline, CDR1 is LNHDA and CDR2 is SQIVND (reference sequence). V lost 3 bases and J lost 2; bases outside the gene matches: 3. The CDR3 nucleotides are TGTGCCAGTAGTATCTCGACAGGGGGCAACTATGGCTACACCTTC. Translated, it gives CASSISTGGNYGYTF. Variable domain in full (rest from reference TRBV19 and TRBJ1-2): DGGITQSPKYLFRKEGQNVTLSCEQNLNHDAMYWYRQDPGQGLRLIYYSQIVNDFQKGDIAEGYSVSREKKESFPLTVTSAQKNPTAFYLCASSISTGGNYGYTFGSGTRLTVV.

V gene TRBV11-2 combines with J gene TRBJ1-1, with D hard to call. Trimming took 1 base from V and 5 from J, leaving 14 bases between them. CDR1 and CDR2 from the germline V gene are SGHAT and FQNNGV. There are 15 residues in the CDR3. The CDR3 here is CASSLVISPGTEAFF. In nucleotides, the CDR3 is TGTGCCAGCAGCTTAGTAATCAGCCCTGGGACTGAAGCTTTCTTT.

The table lists this clone with a count of one. The chain joins TRBV2 to TRBJ1-1; D might be TRBD1 (6 bases). Germline V gene sequence: CDR1 SNHLY, CDR2 FYNNEI. Trimming shortened V by 2 bases and J by 7 bases, and 14 bases separated the two germline ends. This CDR3 is built from 14 residues. CDR3 sequence: CASSERWAGDEAFF. In nucleotides, the CDR3 is TGTGCCAGCAGTGAAAGGTGGGCAGGGGATGAAGCTTTCTTT.

The rearrangement joins TRBV18 to TRBJ2-7; 8 bases align to TRBD1. CDR1 and CDR2 from the germline V gene are KGHSH and LQKENI. This CDR3 contains 15 residues. V lost 3 bases and J lost 0; bases outside the gene matches: 4. This CDR3 reads CASSPDRASSYEQYF. The DNA for the CDR3 is TGTGCCAGCTCACCGGACAGGGCGAGCTCCTACGAGCAGTACTTC.